A selection of T cell receptor beta chains follows, all from one sample in a study of cytomegalovirus exposure and HLA in healthy donors. Generated by immunoSEQ multiplex PCR, the TCRdb table keeps only in-frame clones and is missing some. The sample shows about 130,000 clones, approximately 80% of them seen only once. Source material: PBMCs. All receptors derive from a man in his forties or fifties in good health and CMV-seronegative. Both conserved end residues are part of each CDR3. A D gene is named only where the DNA matches it firmly. The size of a clone is reported for some rows only, either as once, few or many, or as a class for expanded clones.

TRBV4-3	TRBJ1-4	NA	NA	CASSRVQDDKGHKVF	TGCGCCAGCAGCCGAGTACAAGATGATAAGGGACATAAAGTTTTT
TRBV2	TRBJ2-3	NA	NA	CASRGSWTRDTDTQYF	TGTGCCAGCAGAGGGAGTTGGACTCGTGACACAGATACGCAGTATTTT
TRBV5-1	TRBJ2-2	NA	NA	CASRPAGNRAGELFF	TGCGCCAGCAGACCCGCTGGTAACCGGGCCGGGGAGCTGTTTTTT
TRBV5-6	TRBJ2-2	NA	NA	CASRATLAGELFF	TGTGCCAGCAGGGCGACTTTGGCCGGGGAGCTGTTTTTT
TRBV25-1	TRBJ1-2	NA	NA	CASSPIGGPTNYGYTF	TGTGCCAGCAGCCCTATCGGAGGGCCTACTAACTATGGCTACACCTTC
TRBV30	TRBJ1-1	NA	once	CAWSVRSLGARGAEAFF	TGTGCCTGGAGTGTACGGTCATTGGGGGCCCGAGGCGCTGAAGCTTTCTTT
TRBV30	TRBJ2-5	NA	NA	CAWNPGTSKETQYF	TGTGCCTGGAACCCCGGGACTTCCAAAGAGACCCAGTACTTC
TRBV27	TRBJ1-1	NA	NA	CASSLGPNTEAFF	TGTGCCAGCAGTTTAGGGCCGAACACTGAAGCTTTCTTT
TRBV7-9	TRBJ2-7	NA	few	CASSSELGYEQYF	TGTGCCAGCAGCTCCGAACTCGGCTACGAGCAGTACTTC
TRBV23-1	TRBJ2-7	TRBD1	NA	CASSLLRDSSYEQYF	TGCGCCAGCAGTCTCCTCCGGGACAGCTCCTACGAGCAGTACTTC
TRBV9	TRBJ2-7	TRBD2	NA	CASSPRLAGYEQYF	TGTGCCAGCAGCCCTCGACTAGCGGGATACGAGCAGTACTTC
TRBV11-2	TRBJ1-4	NA	few	CASSRRWTAGGEKLFF	TGTGCCAGCAGCCGAAGGTGGACAGCCGGCGGTGAAAAACTGTTTTTT
TRBV7-9	TRBJ1-2	TRBD1	NA	CASSPPGQLNYGYTF	TGTGCCAGCAGCCCCCCGGGACAGCTAAACTATGGCTACACCTTC
TRBV18	TRBJ1-1	NA	NA	CASSPNDQGYVGTEAFF	TGTGCCAGCTCACCAAATGATCAGGGTTATGTAGGAACTGAAGCTTTCTTT
TRBV29-1	TRBJ2-7	TRBD2	few	CSAEAAGDEQYF	TGCAGCGCCGAAGCTGCGGGGGACGAGCAGTACTTC
TRBV6-1	TRBJ1-5	NA	once	CASSATGTNGNQPQHF	TGTGCCAGCAGTGCAACCGGGACAAACGGCAATCAGCCCCAGCATTTT
TRBV29-1	TRBJ2-7	NA	NA	CSGANSYEQYF	TGCAGCGGGGCCAACTCCTACGAGCAGTACTTC
TRBV23-1	TRBJ2-5	TRBD1	NA	CASSQLPRGQGQETQYF	TGCGCCAGCAGTCAACTACCAAGAGGACAGGGGCAAGAGACCCAGTACTTC
TRBV7-8	TRBJ2-3	NA	NA	CASSSVLGYTDTQYF	TGTGCCAGCAGCTCCGTACTAGGGTACACAGATACGCAGTATTTT
TRBV15	TRBJ1-2	NA	NA	CATSREGAGYGYTF	TGTGCCACCAGCAGAGAGGGGGCTGGCTATGGCTACACCTTC
TRBV7-2	TRBJ2-5	TRBD2	NA	CASSLGGGPQETQYF	TGTGCCAGCAGCTTAGGCGGGGGGCCCCAAGAGACCCAGTACTTC
TRBV7-9	TRBJ1-2	TRBD1	NA	CASSIDRDLKKGYTF	TGTGCCAGCAGCATCGACAGGGATCTTAAGAAGGGCTACACCTTC
TRBV2	TRBJ1-5	NA	once	CASRSQGVGNQPQHF	TGTGCCAGCAGGAGCCAGGGTGTGGGCAATCAGCCCCAGCATTTT
TRBV28	TRBJ2-7	NA	NA	CAIPREQYF	TGTGCCATTCCGAGGGAGCAGTACTTC
TRBV7-9	TRBJ2-7	TRBD2	NA	CASSLGVSGRYEQYF	TGTGCCAGCAGCTTAGGGGTTAGCGGGAGGTATGAGCAGTACTTC
TRBV28	TRBJ1-2	NA	NA	CASSPDLNRVGYTF	TGTGCCAGCAGCCCCGACCTAAACAGGGTCGGCTACACCTTC
TRBV7-2	TRBJ2-5	TRBD2	once	CASSSGLAGETQYF	TGTGCCAGCAGCTCGGGACTAGCTGGGGAGACCCAGTACTTC
TRBV2	TRBJ2-5	TRBD2	NA	CASSQFAGEVETQYF	TGTGCCAGCAGTCAGTTTGCGGGAGAGGTAGAGACCCAGTACTTC
TRBV19	TRBJ1-1	NA	NA	CASSIDRMMNTEAFF	TGTGCCAGTAGTATAGACAGGATGATGAACACTGAAGCTTTCTTT
TRBV7-2	TRBJ2-7	TRBD1	NA	CASSEGTAQYF	TGTGCCAGCAGCGAAGGGACAGCTCAGTACTTC
TRBV29-1	TRBJ2-3	TRBD1	NA	CSAGQGAGTDTQYF	TGCAGCGCTGGACAGGGGGCGGGCACAGATACGCAGTATTTT
TRBV7-2	TRBJ1-5	TRBD1	few	CASSSRTGSNQPQHF	TGTGCCAGCAGCTCGAGGACAGGTAGCAATCAGCCCCAGCATTTT
TRBV5-6	TRBJ1-1	TRBD1	NA	CASSLGDRESTEAFF	TGTGCCAGCAGCTTGGGGGACAGGGAGTCCACTGAAGCTTTCTTT
TRBV27	TRBJ2-5	NA	NA	CASSSAGLQETQYF	TGTGCCAGCAGTTCCGCGGGACTCCAAGAGACCCAGTACTTC
TRBV15	TRBJ2-5	NA	few	CATSTRQETQYF	TGTGCCACCAGCACTCGTCAAGAGACCCAGTACTTC
TRBV2	TRBJ2-7	NA	NA	CASRVRGNGLYEQYF	TGTGCCAGCAGAGTGAGAGGGAATGGTCTCTACGAGCAGTACTTC
TRBV2	TRBJ1-2	TRBD1	NA	CASRSDRVANYGYTF	TGTGCCAGCAGGTCGGACAGGGTGGCCAACTATGGCTACACCTTC
TRBV10-3	TRBJ1-1	TRBD1	NA	CAIRPTGANTEAFF	TGTGCCATCAGACCGACAGGGGCGAACACTGAAGCTTTCTTT
TRBV19	TRBJ2-3	NA	NA	CASSIRGDTQYF	TGTGCCAGTAGTATTCGGGGAGATACGCAGTATTTT
TRBV1	TRBJ1-2	NA	NA	CTSSPRDRGFAGYTF	TGCACCAGCAGCCCCCGGGACAGGGGATTTGCTGGCTACACCTTC
TRBV15	TRBJ2-6	TRBD1	NA	CATSLTPGQVPSGANVLTF	TGTGCCACCAGCTTGACACCGGGACAGGTCCCCTCTGGGGCCAACGTCCTGACTTTC